A selection of T cell receptor beta chains follows, all from one sample in a study of blood T cell repertoires in COVID-19. The data were produced by immunoSEQ multiplex PCR, yet TCRdb's version contains in-frame clones alone and is incomplete. Seen here are tens of thousands of clones, about 85% observed once, and the top ten hold roughly 15%. The sequenced sample consisted of peripheral blood. These receptors originate from a human donor in a cohort sampled during active COVID-19. Both conserved end residues are part of each CDR3. D genes are given only for firm matches. A row's size may be missing; if present it is once, few, many or a size class.

CDR3aa: CASSKGARGGTIQETQYF; CDR3nt: TGTGCCAGCAGCAAGGGGGCGCGCGGGGGGACGATACAAGAGACCCAGTACTTC; d_gene: -; len: 18; abundance: -; v_gene: TRBV4-2; j_gene: TRBJ2-5
CDR3aa: CASRDSGSYEQYF; CDR3nt: TGTGCCAGCAGGGACAGTGGCTCCTACGAGCAGTACTTC; d_gene: -; len: 13; abundance: -; v_gene: TRBV6-5; j_gene: TRBJ2-7
CDR3aa: CATSAYRTPSTDTQYF; CDR3nt: TGTGCCACCAGCGCCTACCGAACTCCTAGCACAGATACGCAGTATTTT; d_gene: -; len: 16; abundance: -; v_gene: TRBV15; j_gene: TRBJ2-3
CDR3aa: CASSPQGSNTGELFF; CDR3nt: TGTGCCAGCAGCCCACAGGGTTCGAACACCGGGGAGCTGTTTTTT; d_gene: -; len: 15; abundance: -; v_gene: TRBV9; j_gene: TRBJ2-2
CDR3aa: CASSLNSGTGHGYTF; CDR3nt: TGTGCCAGCAGTCTAAACTCCGGGACAGGGCATGGCTACACCTTC; d_gene: TRBD1; len: 15; abundance: -; v_gene: TRBV11-2; j_gene: TRBJ1-2
CDR3aa: CASSLRVAGLTDTQYF; CDR3nt: TGTGCCAGCAGCTTACGAGTAGCGGGGCTCACAGATACGCAGTATTTT; d_gene: TRBD2; len: 16; abundance: -; v_gene: TRBV11-2; j_gene: TRBJ2-3
CDR3aa: CASSDLRGASEAFF; CDR3nt: TGTGCCAGCAGTGACCTCCGGGGGGCCTCAGAAGCTTTCTTT; d_gene: -; len: 14; abundance: -; v_gene: TRBV6-1; j_gene: TRBJ1-1
CDR3aa: CASSLGLAGRTDTQYF; CDR3nt: TGTGCCAGCAGCTTAGGACTAGCGGGCCGCACAGATACGCAGTATTTT; d_gene: TRBD2; len: 16; abundance: -; v_gene: TRBV7-9; j_gene: TRBJ2-3
CDR3aa: CASRGAGGYYGYTF; CDR3nt: TGTGCCTCTCGTGGAGCAGGGGGTTACTATGGCTACACCTTC; d_gene: TRBD1; len: 14; abundance: -; v_gene: TRBV19; j_gene: TRBJ1-2
CDR3aa: CASNPRGRRNEQFF; CDR3nt: TGTGCCAGCAACCCCAGGGGGCGAAGAAATGAGCAGTTCTTC; d_gene: TRBD1; len: 14; abundance: -; v_gene: TRBV19; j_gene: TRBJ2-1
CDR3aa: CASSRQSSNEKLFF; CDR3nt: TGCGCCAGCAGTCGACAGAGCAGTAATGAAAAACTGTTTTTT; d_gene: -; len: 14; abundance: -; v_gene: TRBV5-1; j_gene: TRBJ1-4
CDR3aa: CASSQAQGFHGYTF; CDR3nt: TGCGCCAGCAGCCAAGCTCAGGGGTTCCATGGCTACACCTTC; d_gene: -; len: 14; abundance: few; v_gene: TRBV4-1; j_gene: TRBJ1-2
CDR3aa: CASSVATGEAGNTIYF; CDR3nt: TGTGCCAGCAGCGTAGCGACAGGGGAGGCTGGAAACACCATATATTTT; d_gene: TRBD1; len: 16; abundance: once; v_gene: TRBV9; j_gene: TRBJ1-3
CDR3aa: CASRRLGQGAAGETQYF; CDR3nt: TGCGCCAGCCGGAGACTCGGCCAGGGGGCCGCTGGCGAGACCCAGTACTTC; d_gene: TRBD1; len: 17; abundance: -; v_gene: TRBV5-1; j_gene: TRBJ2-5
CDR3aa: CASSGTGGLNEQFF; CDR3nt: TGTGCCAGCAGTGGGACAGGGGGCTTGAATGAGCAGTTCTTC; d_gene: TRBD1; len: 14; abundance: -; v_gene: TRBV25-1; j_gene: TRBJ2-1
CDR3aa: CASSYLGDYGYTF; CDR3nt: TGTGCCAGCAGTTACTTAGGGGACTATGGCTACACCTTC; d_gene: -; len: 13; abundance: -; v_gene: TRBV6-5; j_gene: TRBJ1-2
CDR3aa: CASSTGQGWTEAFF; CDR3nt: TGTGCCAGCAGTACCGGACAGGGTTGGACTGAAGCTTTCTTT; d_gene: TRBD1; len: 14; abundance: -; v_gene: TRBV27; j_gene: TRBJ1-1
CDR3aa: CATAYEQYF; CDR3nt: TGTGCCACCGCGTACGAGCAGTACTTC; d_gene: -; len: 9; abundance: -; v_gene: TRBV19; j_gene: TRBJ2-7
CDR3aa: CSVLSTDTQYF; CDR3nt: TGCAGCGTTCTGAGCACAGATACGCAGTATTTT; d_gene: -; len: 11; abundance: few; v_gene: TRBV29-1; j_gene: TRBJ2-3
CDR3aa: CASSYTGYNEQFF; CDR3nt: TGTGCCAGTTCATATACAGGATACAATGAGCAGTTCTTC; d_gene: -; len: 13; abundance: -; v_gene: TRBV19; j_gene: TRBJ2-1
CDR3aa: CASTSGQGSTGELFF; CDR3nt: TGTGCCAGCACCTCCGGACAGGGTAGCACCGGGGAGCTGTTTTTT; d_gene: TRBD1; len: 15; abundance: -; v_gene: TRBV28; j_gene: TRBJ2-2
CDR3aa: CASSSREMGQPQHF; CDR3nt: TGTGCCAGCAGCTCGCGGGAAATGGGTCAGCCCCAGCATTTT; d_gene: -; len: 14; abundance: few; v_gene: TRBV5-5; j_gene: TRBJ1-5
CDR3aa: CASSVRASYNSPLHF; CDR3nt: TGTGCCAGCAGCGTCAGGGCTTCCTATAATTCACCCCTCCACTTT; d_gene: -; len: 15; abundance: -; v_gene: TRBV6-5; j_gene: TRBJ1-6
CDR3aa: CASSRRTSGRAEETQYF; CDR3nt: TGTGCCAGCAGCCGCCGGACTAGCGGGAGGGCCGAAGAGACCCAGTACTTC; d_gene: TRBD2; len: 17; abundance: -; v_gene: TRBV27; j_gene: TRBJ2-5
CDR3aa: CASSIRASPLYEQYF; CDR3nt: TGTGCCAGCAGCATCAGGGCCTCCCCACTCTACGAGCAGTACTTC; d_gene: -; len: 15; abundance: -; v_gene: TRBV7-6; j_gene: TRBJ2-7
CDR3aa: CASSGSGVSGYTF; CDR3nt: TGTGCCAGCAGCGGATCCGGGGTTAGTGGCTACACCTTC; d_gene: -; len: 13; abundance: -; v_gene: TRBV7-3; j_gene: TRBJ1-2
CDR3aa: CASSFESGRAGNEQFF; CDR3nt: TGCGCCAGCAGCTTTGAGAGCGGGAGGGCCGGTAATGAGCAGTTCTTC; d_gene: TRBD2; len: 16; abundance: -; v_gene: TRBV5-1; j_gene: TRBJ2-1
CDR3aa: CASSTRPAGVNEQYF; CDR3nt: TGTGCCAGCAGCACAAGACCCGCGGGGGTGAACGAGCAGTACTTC; d_gene: TRBD2; len: 15; abundance: few; v_gene: TRBV5-8; j_gene: TRBJ2-7
CDR3aa: CASSEERYGQLSNQPQHF; CDR3nt: TGTGCCAGCAGTGAAGAAAGGTATGGGCAGTTAAGCAATCAGCCCCAGCATTTT; d_gene: -; len: 18; abundance: -; v_gene: TRBV6-1; j_gene: TRBJ1-5
CDR3aa: CASSTGLAGNTGELFF; CDR3nt: TGCGCCAGCAGCACGGGACTAGCGGGGAACACCGGGGAGCTGTTTTTT; d_gene: TRBD2; len: 16; abundance: -; v_gene: TRBV5-1; j_gene: TRBJ2-2
CDR3aa: CASSLGEPQHF; CDR3nt: TGTGCCAGCAGTTTGGGAGAGCCCCAGCATTTT; d_gene: -; len: 11; abundance: -; v_gene: TRBV12-3/TRBV12-4; j_gene: TRBJ1-5
CDR3aa: CASIRQGIQETQYF; CDR3nt: TGTGCCAGCATACGACAGGGAATTCAAGAGACCCAGTACTTC; d_gene: TRBD1; len: 14; abundance: -; v_gene: TRBV5-6; j_gene: TRBJ2-5
CDR3aa: CASSQRLHGRPYEQFF; CDR3nt: TGTGCCAGCAGCCAAAGGCTCCACGGGAGGCCCTATGAGCAGTTCTTC; d_gene: TRBD2; len: 16; abundance: few; v_gene: TRBV3-1/TRBV3-2; j_gene: TRBJ2-1
CDR3aa: CASSLMAGENTEAFF; CDR3nt: TGTGCCAGCAGCTTAATGGCAGGGGAGAACACTGAAGCTTTCTTT; d_gene: -; len: 15; abundance: -; v_gene: TRBV7-8; j_gene: TRBJ1-1
CDR3aa: CASSQDDGTHYGYTF; CDR3nt: TGTGCCAGCAGCCAAGATGACGGGACACACTATGGCTACACCTTC; d_gene: -; len: 15; abundance: -; v_gene: TRBV4-2; j_gene: TRBJ1-2
CDR3aa: CAWRLAGGPETQYF; CDR3nt: TGTGCCTGGAGATTAGCGGGAGGGCCGGAGACCCAGTACTTC; d_gene: TRBD2; len: 14; abundance: -; v_gene: TRBV30; j_gene: TRBJ2-5
CDR3aa: CASSQDRVSTEAFF; CDR3nt: TGTGCCAGCAGCCAAGACAGGGTGTCCACTGAAGCTTTCTTT; d_gene: -; len: 14; abundance: -; v_gene: TRBV14; j_gene: TRBJ1-1
CDR3aa: CASGDSSYNSPLHF; CDR3nt: TGTGCCAGCGGAGACAGCTCCTATAATTCACCCCTCCACTTT; d_gene: -; len: 14; abundance: -; v_gene: TRBV3-1/TRBV3-2; j_gene: TRBJ1-6
CDR3aa: CASSRRGFPSTDTQYF; CDR3nt: TGTGCCAGCAGCCGTCGAGGGTTCCCTAGCACAGATACGCAGTATTTT; d_gene: -; len: 16; abundance: -; v_gene: TRBV3-1/TRBV3-2; j_gene: TRBJ2-3
CDR3aa: CASSLQMADTQYF; CDR3nt: TGCGCCAGCAGCTTGCAGATGGCAGATACGCAGTATTTT; d_gene: -; len: 13; abundance: -; v_gene: TRBV5-1; j_gene: TRBJ2-3
CDR3aa: CASVTQGAAKNIQYF; CDR3nt: TGTGCCAGCGTCACTCAGGGGGCGGCCAAAAACATTCAGTACTTC; d_gene: TRBD1; len: 15; abundance: -; v_gene: TRBV6-5; j_gene: TRBJ2-4
CDR3aa: CASSLDRAQETQYF; CDR3nt: TGTGCCAGCAGCCTCGACAGGGCACAAGAGACCCAGTACTTC; d_gene: TRBD1; len: 14; abundance: -; v_gene: TRBV7-9; j_gene: TRBJ2-5
CDR3aa: CASSLGQLIKNIQYF; CDR3nt: TGTGCCAGCAGCTTAGGTCAACTAATTAAAAACATTCAGTACTTC; d_gene: -; len: 15; abundance: -; v_gene: TRBV11-2; j_gene: TRBJ2-4
CDR3aa: CASSFGAADEKLFF; CDR3nt: TGCGCCAGCAGCTTCGGAGCCGCGGATGAAAAACTGTTTTTT; d_gene: -; len: 14; abundance: -; v_gene: TRBV5-1; j_gene: TRBJ1-4
CDR3aa: CASSLDTVGLDTQYF; CDR3nt: TGTGCCAGCAGCTTAGACACAGTAGGACTGGATACGCAGTATTTT; d_gene: -; len: 15; abundance: -; v_gene: TRBV7-9; j_gene: TRBJ2-3
CDR3aa: CASSHPTVATNEKLFF; CDR3nt: TGTGCCAGCAGCCATCCGACAGTCGCAACTAATGAAAAACTGTTTTTT; d_gene: -; len: 16; abundance: -; v_gene: TRBV7-9; j_gene: TRBJ1-4
CDR3aa: CASSLMDSYNSPLHF; CDR3nt: TGTGCCAGCAGTTTAATGGACAGCTATAATTCACCCCTCCACTTT; d_gene: -; len: 15; abundance: -; v_gene: TRBV28; j_gene: TRBJ1-6
CDR3aa: CASSPRDRVNEQFF; CDR3nt: TGTGCCAGCAGCCCTCGGGACAGGGTAAATGAGCAGTTCTTC; d_gene: TRBD1; len: 14; abundance: -; v_gene: TRBV9; j_gene: TRBJ2-1
CDR3aa: CASSLATGSQADTQYF; CDR3nt: TGTGCCAGCAGCTTAGCTACAGGGTCGCAGGCAGATACGCAGTATTTT; d_gene: -; len: 16; abundance: -; v_gene: TRBV11-3; j_gene: TRBJ2-3